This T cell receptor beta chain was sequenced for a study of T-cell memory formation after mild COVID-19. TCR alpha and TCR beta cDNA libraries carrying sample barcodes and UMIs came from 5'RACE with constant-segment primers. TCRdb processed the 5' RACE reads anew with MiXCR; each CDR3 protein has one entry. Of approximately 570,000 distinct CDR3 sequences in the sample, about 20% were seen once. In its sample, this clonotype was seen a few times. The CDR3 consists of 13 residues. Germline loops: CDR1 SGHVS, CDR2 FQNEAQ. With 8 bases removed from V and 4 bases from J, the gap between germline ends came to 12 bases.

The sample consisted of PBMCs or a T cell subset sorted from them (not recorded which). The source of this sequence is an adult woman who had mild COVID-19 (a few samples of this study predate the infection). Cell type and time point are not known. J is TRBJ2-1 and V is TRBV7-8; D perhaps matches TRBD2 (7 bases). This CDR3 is CASRGAEYNEQFF. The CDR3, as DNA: TGTGCCAGCCGGGGGGCCGAATACAATGAGCAGTTCTTC.